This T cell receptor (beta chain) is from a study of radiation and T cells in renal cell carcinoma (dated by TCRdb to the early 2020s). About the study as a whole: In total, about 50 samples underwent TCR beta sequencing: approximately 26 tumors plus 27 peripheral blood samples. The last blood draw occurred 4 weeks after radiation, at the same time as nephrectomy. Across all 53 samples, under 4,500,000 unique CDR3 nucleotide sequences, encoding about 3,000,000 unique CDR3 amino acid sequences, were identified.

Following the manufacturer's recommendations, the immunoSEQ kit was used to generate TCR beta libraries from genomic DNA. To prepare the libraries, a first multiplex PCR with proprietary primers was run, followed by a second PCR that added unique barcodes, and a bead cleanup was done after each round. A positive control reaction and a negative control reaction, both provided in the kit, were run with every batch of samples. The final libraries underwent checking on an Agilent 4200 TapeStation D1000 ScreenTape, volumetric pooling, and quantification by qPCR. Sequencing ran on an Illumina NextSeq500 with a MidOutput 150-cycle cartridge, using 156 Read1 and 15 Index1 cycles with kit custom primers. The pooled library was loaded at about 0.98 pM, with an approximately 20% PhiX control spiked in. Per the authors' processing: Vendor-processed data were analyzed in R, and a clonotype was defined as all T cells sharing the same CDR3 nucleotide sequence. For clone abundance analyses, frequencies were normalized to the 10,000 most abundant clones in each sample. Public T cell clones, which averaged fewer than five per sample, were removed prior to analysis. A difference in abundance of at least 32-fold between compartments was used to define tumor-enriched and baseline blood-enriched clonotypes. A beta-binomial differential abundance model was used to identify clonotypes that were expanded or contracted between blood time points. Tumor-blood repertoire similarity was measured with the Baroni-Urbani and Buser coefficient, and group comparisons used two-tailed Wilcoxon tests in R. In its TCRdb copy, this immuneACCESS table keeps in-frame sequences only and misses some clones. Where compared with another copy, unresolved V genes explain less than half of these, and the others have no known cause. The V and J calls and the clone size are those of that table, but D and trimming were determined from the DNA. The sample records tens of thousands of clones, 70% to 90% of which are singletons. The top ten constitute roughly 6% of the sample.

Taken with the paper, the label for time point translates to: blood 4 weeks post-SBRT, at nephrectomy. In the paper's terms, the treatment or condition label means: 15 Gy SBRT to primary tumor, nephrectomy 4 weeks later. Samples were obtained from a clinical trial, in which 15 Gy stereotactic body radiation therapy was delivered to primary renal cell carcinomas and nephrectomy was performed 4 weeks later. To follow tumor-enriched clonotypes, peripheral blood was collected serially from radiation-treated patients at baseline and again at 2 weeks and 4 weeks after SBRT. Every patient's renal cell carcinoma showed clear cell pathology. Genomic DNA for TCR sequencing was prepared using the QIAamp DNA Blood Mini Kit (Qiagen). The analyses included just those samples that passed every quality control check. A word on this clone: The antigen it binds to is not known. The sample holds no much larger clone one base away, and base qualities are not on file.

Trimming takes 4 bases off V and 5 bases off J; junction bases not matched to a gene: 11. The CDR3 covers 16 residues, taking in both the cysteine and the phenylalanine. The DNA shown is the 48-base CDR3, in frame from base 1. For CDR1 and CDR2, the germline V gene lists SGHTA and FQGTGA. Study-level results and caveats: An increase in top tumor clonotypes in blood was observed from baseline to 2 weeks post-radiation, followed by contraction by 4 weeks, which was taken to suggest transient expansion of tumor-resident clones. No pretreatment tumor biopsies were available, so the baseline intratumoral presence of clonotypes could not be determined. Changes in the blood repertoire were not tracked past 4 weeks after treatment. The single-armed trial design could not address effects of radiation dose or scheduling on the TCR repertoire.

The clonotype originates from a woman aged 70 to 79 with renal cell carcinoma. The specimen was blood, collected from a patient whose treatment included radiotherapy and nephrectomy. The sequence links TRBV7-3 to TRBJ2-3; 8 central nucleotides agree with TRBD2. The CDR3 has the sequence CASSSLSGGARDTQYF. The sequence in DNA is TGTGCCAGCAGCTCCCTGTCCGGGGGGGCTCGAGATACGCAGTATTTT.